This T cell receptor (beta chain) was identified during a study of Graves' ophthalmopathy and Graves' hyperthyroidism. RNA transcripts served as template for amplifying TCR beta CDR3 sequences. RT-PCR was first run with HTBI primers, then multiplex PCR in a second round. TCRdb passed the multiplex PCR reads through MiXCR, listing each CDR3 protein once. This table holds 500,000 to 700,000 distinct CDR3 sequences, about 24% found once. This CDR3 comprises 13 residues. The V end lost 1 base, the J end lost 9 bases, and 13 bases lay between the germline ends. Germline-derived CDR1 and CDR2 are SGHTA and FQGNSA.

The J gene is TRBJ2-7, the V gene TRBV7-2; D might be TRBD2 (5 bases). The sample consisted of peripheral blood. The sequence was obtained from a woman in her late teens or twenties with stable Graves' hyperthyroidism. Some clones in this sample may be carry-over from other donors' samples. CDR3: CASSLGTGAGQYF. In nucleotides, the CDR3 is TGTGCCAGCAGCTTAGGGACTGGCGCTGGGCAGTACTTC.